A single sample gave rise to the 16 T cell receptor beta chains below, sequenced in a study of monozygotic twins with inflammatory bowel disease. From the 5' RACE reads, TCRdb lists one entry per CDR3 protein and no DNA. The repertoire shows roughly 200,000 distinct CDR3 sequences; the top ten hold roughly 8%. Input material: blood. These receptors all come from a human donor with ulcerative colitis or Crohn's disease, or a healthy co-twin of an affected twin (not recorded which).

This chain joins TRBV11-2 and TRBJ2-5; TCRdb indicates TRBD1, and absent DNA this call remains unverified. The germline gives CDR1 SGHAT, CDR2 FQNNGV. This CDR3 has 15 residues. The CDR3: CASSLDGTWQETQYF.

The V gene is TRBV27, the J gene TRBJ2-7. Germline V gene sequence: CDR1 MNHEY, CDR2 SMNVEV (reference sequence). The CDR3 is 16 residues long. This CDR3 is CASSLSLRFSDYEQYF.

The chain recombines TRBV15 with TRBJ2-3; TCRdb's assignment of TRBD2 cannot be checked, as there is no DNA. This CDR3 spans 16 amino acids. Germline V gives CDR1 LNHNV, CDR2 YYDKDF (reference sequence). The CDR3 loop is CATSKLGLAGADTQYF.

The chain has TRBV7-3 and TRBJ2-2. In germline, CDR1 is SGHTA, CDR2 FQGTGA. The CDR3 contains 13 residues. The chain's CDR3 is CASSSRPPGELFF. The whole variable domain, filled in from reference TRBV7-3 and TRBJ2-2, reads GAGVSQTPSNKVTEKGKYVELRCDPISGHTALYWYRQSLGQGPEFLIYFQGTGAADDSGLPNDRFFAVRPEGSVSTLKIQRTERGDSAVYLCASSSRPPGELFFGEGSRLTVL.

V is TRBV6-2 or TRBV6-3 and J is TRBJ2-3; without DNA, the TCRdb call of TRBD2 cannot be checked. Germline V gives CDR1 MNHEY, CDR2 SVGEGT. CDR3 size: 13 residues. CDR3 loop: CARTNPLPDTQYF.

The CDR3 loop reads CASSQDRFNEQFF. The chain employs TRBV4-2 and TRBJ2-1. CDR3 length equals 13 residues. Germline V gives CDR1 LGHNA, CDR2 YNFKEQ.

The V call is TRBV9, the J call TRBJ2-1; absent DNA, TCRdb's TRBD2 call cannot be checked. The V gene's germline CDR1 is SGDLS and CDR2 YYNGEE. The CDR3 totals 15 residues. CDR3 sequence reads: CASSSGWTRGDEQFF.

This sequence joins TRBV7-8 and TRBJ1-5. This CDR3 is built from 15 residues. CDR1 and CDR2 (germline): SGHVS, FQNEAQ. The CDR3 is CASSPSTVGYQPQHF.

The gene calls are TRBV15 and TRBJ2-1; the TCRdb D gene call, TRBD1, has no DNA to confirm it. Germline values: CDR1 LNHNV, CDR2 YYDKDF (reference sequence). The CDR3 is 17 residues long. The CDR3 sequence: CATSTVGTVLSYNEQFF. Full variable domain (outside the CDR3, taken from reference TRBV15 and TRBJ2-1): DAMVIQNPRYQVTQFGKPVTLSCSQTLNHNVMYWYQQKSSQAPKLLFHYYDKDFNNEADTPDNFQSRRPNTSFCFLDIRSPGLGDTAMYLCATSTVGTVLSYNEQFFGPGTRLTVL.

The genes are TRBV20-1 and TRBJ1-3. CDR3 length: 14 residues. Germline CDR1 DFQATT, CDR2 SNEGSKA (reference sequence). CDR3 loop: CSAETLSSGNTIYF.

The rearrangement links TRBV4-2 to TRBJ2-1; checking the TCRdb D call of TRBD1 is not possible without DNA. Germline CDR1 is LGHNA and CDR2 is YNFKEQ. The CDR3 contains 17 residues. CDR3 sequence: CASSQAERGATNNEQFF.

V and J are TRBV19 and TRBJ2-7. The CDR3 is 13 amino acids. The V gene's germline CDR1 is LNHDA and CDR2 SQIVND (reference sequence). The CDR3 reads CASRTQGTNEQYF.

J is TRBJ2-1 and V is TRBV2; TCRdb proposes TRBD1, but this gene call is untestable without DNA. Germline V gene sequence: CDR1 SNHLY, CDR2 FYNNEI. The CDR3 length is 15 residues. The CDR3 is CASRPGQGNYNEQFF.

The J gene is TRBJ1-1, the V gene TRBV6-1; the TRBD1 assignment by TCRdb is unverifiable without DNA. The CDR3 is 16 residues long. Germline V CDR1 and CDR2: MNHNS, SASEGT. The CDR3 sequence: CASRPGGTRGETEAFF.

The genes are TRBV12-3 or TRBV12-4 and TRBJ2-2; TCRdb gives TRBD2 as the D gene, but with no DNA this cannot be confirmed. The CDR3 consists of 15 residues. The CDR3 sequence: CASRTGTSSSGELFF.

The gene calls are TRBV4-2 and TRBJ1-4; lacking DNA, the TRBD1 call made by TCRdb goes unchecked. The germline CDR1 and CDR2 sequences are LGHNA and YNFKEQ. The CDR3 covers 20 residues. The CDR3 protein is CASSQDLPQSSIPTNEKLFF.